The 31 T cell receptor beta chains below all came from one sample that was sequenced in a study of shared clonotypes between healthy human individuals (dated by TCRdb to 2018 to 2020). The library relied on the immunoSEQ multiplex PCR assay. Sourced from immuneACCESS, this table was stored by TCRdb with only in-frame sequences that have V and J called. A share of the clones is absent; for the studies checked, an unresolved V gene accounts for under half, and the remainder has no known explanation. The sample yields some 650,000 clones; approximately 97% were counted once. Together, the top ten hold 0.057% of the sample. The specimen was naive CD4+ T cells sorted from blood. In light of the paper, this sample's cell subset or site label describes: CD45RA+ positively selected. These receptors were taken from a woman aged 25-40 years in good health.

The chain recombines TRBV30 with TRBJ2-1; possibly TRBD1 for D (7 bases). There are 13 residues in the CDR3. Between the trimmed V and J ends, which lost 3 bases and 14 bases, there was a span of 20 bases. Per the germline V gene, CDR1 is GTSNPN and CDR2 is SVGIG (reference sequence). The CDR3 DNA follows: TGTGCCTGGAGGTCTAGCGAGGGGGCTAGGGAGTTCTTC. It specifies CAWRSSEGAREFF. Based on the CDR3 plus reference TRBV30 and TRBJ2-1, the full variable domain is SQTIHQWPATLVQPVGSPLSLECTVEGTSNPNLYWYRQAAGRGLQLLFYSVGIGQISSEVPQNLSASRPQDRQFILSSKKLLLSDSGFYLCAWRSSEGAREFFGPGTRLTVL.

The V call is TRBV10-2, the J call TRBJ2-7; D remains unclear. Germline CDR1 is WSHSY and CDR2 is SAAADI. This CDR3 is 15 amino acids long. The ends were cut back, 2 bases at V and 2 bases at J, with 13 bases in the middle. The CDR3 coding sequence is TGCGCCAGCAGTGAGACGGGCGGTCTCACCTACGAGCAGTACTTC. It translates to CASSETGGLTYEQYF.

The chain employs TRBV6-6 and TRBJ1-5, with D perhaps matching TRBD1 (6 bases). The length of the CDR3 is 13 residues. V lost 6 bases to trimming and J lost 7 bases, with 13 bases between them. In germline, CDR1 is MNHNY, CDR2 SVGAGI (reference sequence). This chain's CDR3 is CASRQSGEQPQHF. In nucleotides, the CDR3 is TGTGCCAGCAGACAATCAGGGGAACAGCCCCAGCATTTT.

This rearrangement joins TRBV15 to TRBJ2-7; D gene unclear. The germline V gene encodes CDR1 LNHNV and CDR2 YYDKDF (reference sequence). This CDR3 is built from 11 residues. Trimming took off 4 bases at V and 6 bases at J, with 7 bases between the two ends. The chain's CDR3 is CATSIGGEQYF. CDR3 coding DNA: TGTGCCACCAGCATCGGCGGCGAGCAGTACTTC.

The CDR3 DNA follows: TGTGCCAGCAGCTTAGCGGATAGCTCCTACGAGCAGTACTTC. Its protein product is CASSLADSSYEQYF. The rearrangement links TRBV11-2 to TRBJ2-5; no clear D. The DNA end lines up better with TRBJ2-7; the J call may be wrong. Germline V gives CDR1 SGHAT, CDR2 FQNNGV. CDR3 length: 14 amino acids.

This sequence joins TRBV20-1 and TRBJ2-7; D remains unclear. V was clipped by 5 bases and J by 7 bases, with 12 bases between them. Germline CDR1 is DFQATT and CDR2 is SNEGSKA (reference sequence). The CDR3 runs to 11 residues. The CDR3 coding sequence is TGCAGTGCTTCCCGGACGCATGAGCAGTACTTC. This translates into CSASRTHEQYF.

The chain couples TRBV27 to TRBJ2-1, with D tentatively TRBD1 or TRBD2 (5 bases each). This CDR3 has 14 residues. Per germline, CDR1 MNHEY and CDR2 SMNVEV (reference sequence). The V end was cut by 6 bases, the J end by 8 bases, with 17 bases between. The CDR3 nucleotides read TGTGCCAGCAGCCTGAAGATGGGGCGGGATGAGCAGTTCTTC. Protein sequence: CASSLKMGRDEQFF.

Note on this clone: The sample has other DNA sequences that encode this CDR3 too. This sequence joins TRBV6-6 and TRBJ1-3; D unclear. The CDR3 spans 13 residues. Germline lookup yields CDR1 MNHNY and CDR2 SVGAGI (reference sequence). V was pared by 0 bases and J by 1 base, with 1 base between. DNA for the CDR3: TGTGCCAGCAGTTACTCTTCTGGAAACACCATATATTTT. Amino acids: CASSYSSGNTIYF.

This chain uses TRBV2 with TRBJ2-5; maybe TRBD1 (5 bases). Trimming shortened V by 3 bases and J by 1 base, and 12 bases separated the two germline ends. In germline, CDR1 is SNHLY, CDR2 FYNNEI. The CDR3 sequence is 15 residues long. CDR3 sequence: CASSDLLTVQETQYF. The CDR3 DNA reads as TGTGCCAGCAGTGACCTTCTGACAGTCCAAGAGACCCAGTACTTC.

This chain connects TRBV6-4 to TRBJ2-1, with a weak D call TRBD1 (6 bases). The germline V and J ends were trimmed by 2 bases and 5 bases, with 10 bases remaining between them. The CDR3 extends over 14 amino acids. Germline V CDR1 and CDR2: MRHNA, SNTAGT. CDR3 residues: CASSDNAGDNEQFF. In DNA, the CDR3 is TGTGCCAGCAGTGACAATGCAGGGGACAATGAGCAGTTCTTC.

Only one count was recorded for this clone. The chain joins TRBV2 to TRBJ2-1, with 12 nucleotides matching TRBD2. V gave up 4 bases and J gave up 9 bases; unmatched junction bases: 7. The CDR3 covers 15 residues. CDR1 is SNHLY and CDR2 is FYNNEI in the germline V gene. CDR3 coding DNA: TGTGCCAGCAGTGCGGAGGGACTAGCGGGCGGTGAGCAGTTCTTC. Translating gives CASSAEGLAGGEQFF. The full variable domain, rest sourced from reference TRBV2 and TRBJ2-1, is EPEVTQTPSHQVTQMGQEVILRCVPISNHLYFYWYRQILGQKVEFLVSFYNNEISEKSEIFDDQFSVERPDGSNFTLKIRSTKLEDSAMYFCASSAEGLAGGEQFFGPGTRLTVL.

V usage is TRBV5-1 and J usage is TRBJ1-1; D might be TRBD1 (5 bases). V lost 2 bases to trimming and J lost 3 bases, with 20 bases between them. Germline V gene sequence: CDR1 SGHRS, CDR2 YFSETQ. This CDR3 comprises 17 residues. The CDR3 coding sequence is TGCGCCAGCAGCTTCAAGGGGTTGGGCGCATTGGACACTGAAGCTTTCTTT. Residues: CASSFKGLGALDTEAFF.

The rearrangement joins TRBV7-2 to TRBJ2-7, with 7 bases that match TRBD2. The V and J ends lost 3 bases and 2 bases, in that order; junction bases with no gene match: 4. This CDR3 is built from 14 residues. In germline, CDR1 is SGHTA, CDR2 FQGNSA. The CDR3 here is CASSFSGLPYEQYF. DNA of the CDR3: TGTGCCAGCAGCTTCTCGGGACTACCCTACGAGCAGTACTTC.

The chain combines TRBV4-1 with TRBJ2-5; D gene uncertain. This CDR3 spans 16 amino acids. Germline V lookup: CDR1 MGHRA, CDR2 YSYEKL. Trimming removed 6 bases at V and 5 bases at J, with 22 bases between. CDR3 sequence: CASRQMPGPQPETQYF. The CDR3 DNA follows: TGCGCCAGCAGACAAATGCCGGGCCCACAACCGGAGACCCAGTACTTC.

The DNA of the CDR3 is TGCGCCAGCAGCCCGGGGGTGGACAGAGGGTACGAGCAGTACTTC. This translates into CASSPGVDRGYEQYF. This chain connects TRBV5-1 to TRBJ2-7; the D gene could be TRBD1 or TRBD2 (6 bases each). The CDR3 extends over 15 amino acids. V gave up 4 bases and J gave up 4 bases, with 18 bases separating them. Germline V gene sequence: CDR1 SGHRS, CDR2 YFSETQ.

V and J are TRBV11-2 and TRBJ2-7; a weak D match, TRBD2 (6 bases). V was shortened by 2 bases and J by 6 bases, with 11 bases between the two germline ends. Germline CDR1 is SGHAT and CDR2 is FQNNGV. The CDR3 has 13 residues. CDR3 bases: TGTGCCAGCAGCTTACAGAGGGGAGGCGAGCAGTACTTC. Translation: CASSLQRGGEQYF.

V and J are TRBV25-1 and TRBJ1-1; tentatively, D is TRBD1 (6 bases). Trimming cost V 3 bases and J 1 base, with 9 bases left between them. Germline-derived CDR1 and CDR2 are MGHDK and SYGVNS. The CDR3 extends over 14 amino acids. The CDR3 bases are TGTGCCAGCAGTGATCCGGGACAGAACACTGAAGCTTTCTTT. Residues: CASSDPGQNTEAFF.

The J gene is TRBJ2-5, the V gene TRBV10-3, with TRBD2 as a possible D gene (6 bases). The CDR3 totals 13 residues. Germline values: CDR1 ENHRY, CDR2 SYGVKD. The germline V and J ends were trimmed by 11 bases and 2 bases, with 15 bases remaining between them. The CDR3 coding sequence is TGTGCCTCAGCCCAGGGAGGTCAAGAGACCCAGTACTTC. This codes for CASAQGGQETQYF.

CDR3 in amino acids: CASSTDRVGRTEAFF. The CDR3 DNA reads TGTGCCAGTAGTACCGACAGGGTAGGGAGAACTGAAGCTTTCTTT. The chain couples TRBV19 to TRBJ1-1; 7 positions agree with TRBD1. There are 15 residues in the CDR3. Trimming removed 4 bases from V and 5 bases from J; junction bases left unmatched: 10. Germline-derived CDR1 and CDR2 are LNHDA and SQIVND (reference sequence).

The chain has TRBV19 and TRBJ2-2; D uncertain. V lost 1 base and J lost 1, with 4 bases in between. This CDR3 spans 14 amino acids. Germline-derived CDR1 and CDR2 are LNHDA and SQIVND (reference sequence). CDR3 region: CASSIALNTGELFF. The CDR3 bases are TGTGCCAGTAGTATAGCCCTGAACACCGGGGAGCTGTTTTTT.

With respect to this clone: This CDR3 is also generated by other DNA sequences in the sample. The genes are TRBV6-5 and TRBJ1-3; D possibly corresponds to TRBD1 (6 bases). This CDR3 is built from 14 residues. V lost 0 bases and J lost 4, with 7 bases in between. Germline V gene lookup returns CDR1 MNHEY and CDR2 SVGAGI. The CDR3 region is CASSYSGGGNTIYF. The CDR3 DNA reads TGTGCCAGCAGTTACTCAGGGGGAGGAAACACCATATATTTT.

V is TRBV6-1 and J is TRBJ2-7, with D perhaps being TRBD1 or TRBD2 (5 bases each). In germline, CDR1 is MNHNS, CDR2 SASEGT. Trimming removed 3 bases from V and 2 bases from J, with 11 bases in between. The length of the CDR3 is 14 residues. CDR3 DNA: TGTGCCAGCAGTGATTTTGGGGACCCCTACGAGCAGTACTTC. It yields the protein CASSDFGDPYEQYF.

The V and J genes are TRBV28 and TRBJ2-5; 9 nucleotides line up with TRBD1. The J call is in doubt because the DNA end fits TRBJ2-7 better. CDR3 size: 15 residues. CDR1 MDHEN and CDR2 SYDVKM come from the germline V gene. In nucleotides, the CDR3 is TGTGCCAGCAGTCCCACCGGGACAGGGTCCTACGAGCAGTACTTC. It yields the protein CASSPTGTGSYEQYF.

The gene calls are TRBV19 and TRBJ1-1; unclear D gene. Trimming removed 5 bases from V and 0 bases from J, with 19 bases in between. The CDR3 has 17 amino acids. Germline loops: CDR1 LNHDA, CDR2 SQIVND (reference sequence). CDR3 amino acids: CASSVNGRRNMNTEAFF. DNA for the CDR3: TGTGCCAGTAGTGTCAACGGAAGGAGGAACATGAACACTGAAGCTTTCTTT.

The chain employs TRBV18 and TRBJ1-2; 8 positions match TRBD1. J gave up 8 bases and V 6 bases, and 14 bases lay outside the gene matches. CDR1 and CDR2 (germline): KGHSH, LQKENI. This CDR3 has 15 residues. This CDR3 is CASSPAQGAKGGYTF. The CDR3 bases are TGTGCCAGCTCGCCTGCCCAGGGGGCAAAAGGAGGCTACACCTTC.

This sequence joins TRBV6-1 and TRBJ1-2; D gene ambiguous. This CDR3 contains 13 residues. Looked up from germline, CDR1 is MNHNS and CDR2 is SASEGT. Trimming left V 1 base short and J 8 bases short, with 11 bases between. The CDR3 sequence is CASSEGDHFGYTF. The CDR3 bases are TGTGCCAGCAGTGAAGGGGATCATTTCGGCTACACCTTC.

The chain recombines TRBV18 with TRBJ2-7, with TRBD2 as a possible D gene (5 bases). Trimming took 3 bases from V and 6 from J, leaving 21 bases between them. This CDR3 spans 16 amino acids. Germline V CDR1 and CDR2: KGHSH, LQKENI. CDR3 protein: CASSPLILRGEGEQYF. Here the CDR3 DNA reads TGTGCCAGCTCACCCCTAATTCTTCGGGGTGAGGGCGAGCAGTACTTC. The variable domain in full, completed from reference TRBV18 and TRBJ2-7, reads NAGVMQNPRHLVRRRGQEARLRCSPMKGHSHVYWYRQLPEEGLKFMVYLQKENIIDESGMPKERFSAEFPKEGPSILRIQQVVRGDSAAYFCASSPLILRGEGEQYFGPGTRLTVT.

Points on this clone: The sample holds other DNA sequences that translate to the same CDR3. The V call is TRBV19, the J call TRBJ1-2; perhaps TRBD1 as D (5 bases). The V end lost 3 bases, the J end lost 4 bases, and 9 bases lay between the germline ends. CDR3 length: 13 residues. Looked up from germline, CDR1 is LNHDA and CDR2 is SQIVND (reference sequence). The CDR3 DNA is TGTGCCAGTAGTATTAGGGGAGCCTATGGCTACACCTTC. The encoded protein is CASSIRGAYGYTF.

V is TRBV13 and J is TRBJ1-2, with D perhaps matching TRBD1 (6 bases). V lost 7 bases, J lost 0 bases, and 21 bases lay in between. CDR3 length: 17 residues. CDR1 PRHDT and CDR2 FYEKMQ come from the germline V gene (reference sequence). The CDR3 bases are TGTGCCAGCACCGTTAAATTCGGACAGCCTACTAACTATGGCTACACCTTC. It yields the protein CASTVKFGQPTNYGYTF.

The chain employs TRBV6-4 and TRBJ2-7, with 7 bases aligning to TRBD2. V lost 3 bases to trimming and J lost 3 bases; unmatched junction nucleotides: 11. CDR3 length equals 16 residues. Germline V gives CDR1 MRHNA, CDR2 SNTAGT. The CDR3, as DNA: TGTGCCAGCAGTGAAATGTTTGGCGGGAGCATCTACGAGCAGTACTTC. Amino acids: CASSEMFGGSIYEQYF.

The gene calls are TRBV7-3 and TRBJ2-5; tentatively, D is TRBD2 (6 bases). V shed 3 bases and J shed 5 bases, with 16 bases lying between them. This CDR3 contains 15 residues. Germline loops: CDR1 SGHTA, CDR2 FQGTGA. The CDR3 bases are TGTGCCAGCAGCTTCGGGGGATCTCCGGCGGAGACCCAGTACTTC. Its protein is CASSFGGSPAETQYF.